Detailed here is one T cell receptor (beta chain). Its antigen is currently unknown. The study team obtained lesional scalp punch biopsies and peripheral blood from alopecia areata patients. The data were taken from a study of CD8+ T cells in alopecia areata. Trimming shortened V by 3 bases and J by 5 bases, and 14 bases separated the two germline ends. The CDR3 totals 14 residues. Germline V gene data show CDR1 as MGHDK and CDR2 as SYGVNS. Findings and limits, study-wide: It was less clear whether patients shared TCRs than it was in mice, possibly because of HLA. Scalp lesions, especially in alopecia totalis/universalis, had higher clonality than normal scalp.

Extraction of RNA preceded its reverse transcription into cDNA, which served as the sequencing template. TCRdb keeps only in-frame clones here, not all; method: immunoSEQ multiplex PCR. The sample includes hundreds of thousands of clones, 57% of them seen just once. The V call is TRBV25-1, the J call TRBJ2-7, with a possible D match to TRBD1 (6 bases). The sequencing used CD4+ T cells sorted from blood, collected at week 0. This receptor was obtained from a human donor with alopecia areata. The CDR3 spells CASSDVDRYHEQYF. The DNA for the CDR3 is TGTGCCAGCAGTGACGTTGACAGGTACCACGAGCAGTACTTC.